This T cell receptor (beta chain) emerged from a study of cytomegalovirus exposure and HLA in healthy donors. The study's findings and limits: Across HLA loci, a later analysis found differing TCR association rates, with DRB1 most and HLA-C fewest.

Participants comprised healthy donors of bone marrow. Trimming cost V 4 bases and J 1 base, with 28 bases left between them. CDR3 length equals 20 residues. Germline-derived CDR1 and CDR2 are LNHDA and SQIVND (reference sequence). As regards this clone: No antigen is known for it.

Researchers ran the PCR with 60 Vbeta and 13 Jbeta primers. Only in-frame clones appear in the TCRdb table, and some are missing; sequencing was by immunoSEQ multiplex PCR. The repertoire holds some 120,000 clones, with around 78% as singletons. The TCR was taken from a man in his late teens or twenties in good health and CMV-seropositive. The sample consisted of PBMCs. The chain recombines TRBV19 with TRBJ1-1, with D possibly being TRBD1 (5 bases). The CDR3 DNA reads TGTGCCAGTAGTACTCAAGGAGTCAAATTCTGGGGCGGCACGAACACTGAAGCTTTCTTT. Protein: CASSTQGVKFWGGTNTEAFF.